Below are 26 T cell receptor beta chains sequenced from a single sample in a study of shared clonotypes between healthy human individuals. Repertoires were generated with immunoSEQ multiplex PCR, while TCRdb's copy carries only in-frame clones and drops some. The sample comprises a few million clones, approximately 94% of which are singletons, and about 0.13% rests with the top ten. Sample: naive CD4+ T cells sorted from blood. Stated subset: CD45RA+ positively selected. The receptor set was obtained from a man younger than 35 in good health.

This sequence joins TRBV5-4 and TRBJ2-3; the D is unclear. The CDR3 totals 14 residues. Per germline, CDR1 SGHNT and CDR2 YYREEE (reference sequence). V lost 5 bases, J lost 1 base, and 11 bases lay in between. Here the CDR3 DNA reads TGTGCCAGCAGAAAGGACGCGGGCACAGATACGCAGTATTTT. Amino acid sequence: CASRKDAGTDTQYF.

Concerning this clone itself: The sample contains more than one DNA sequence encoding this CDR3. The rearrangement uses TRBV30 and TRBJ1-4; no reliable D call. The CDR3 length is 14 residues. Germline V gene lookup returns CDR1 GTSNPN and CDR2 SVGIG (reference sequence). Trimming removed 0 bases from V and 5 bases from J, with 10 bases in between. This chain's CDR3 is CAWSVGRSNEKLFF. The CDR3 DNA follows: TGTGCCTGGAGTGTAGGACGGAGCAATGAAAAACTGTTTTTT.

The chain has TRBV5-4 and TRBJ2-1; no definite D call. Per germline, CDR1 SGHNT and CDR2 YYREEE (reference sequence). V was cut by 2 bases and J by 2 bases, with 17 bases left in between. The CDR3 has 17 residues. The CDR3 protein is CASSFKLSTLTYNEQFF. CDR3 coding DNA: TGTGCCAGCAGCTTCAAACTCTCTACGCTCACCTACAATGAGCAGTTCTTC.

The chain is built from TRBV7-3 and TRBJ1-3; D unclear. Trimming shortened V by 0 bases and J by 3 bases, and 15 bases separated the two germline ends. Per the germline V gene, CDR1 is SGHTA and CDR2 is FQGTGA. The CDR3 covers 17 residues. The DNA for the CDR3 is TGTGCCAGCAGCTTAACTACGGTAAGTTTTGGTGGAAACACCATATATTTT. Its translation: CASSLTTVSFGGNTIYF.

This clone was seen a few times. This sequence joins TRBV28 and TRBJ1-2; D not resolved. Germline V lookup: CDR1 MDHEN, CDR2 SYDVKM. This CDR3 comprises 14 residues. Trimming took 5 bases from V and 4 from J, leaving 14 bases between them. This chain's CDR3 is CASSTLKGFYGYTF. The CDR3 DNA sequence: TGTGCCAGCAGTACCTTGAAAGGGTTCTATGGCTACACCTTC.

This clone has just one count. The rearrangement links TRBV9 to TRBJ1-6; no definite D call. V lost 4 bases to trimming and J lost 0 bases, with 11 bases between them. Looked up from germline, CDR1 is SGDLS and CDR2 is YYNGEE. The CDR3 consists of 16 residues. CDR3 nucleotide sequence: TGTGCCAGCAGCCCGACGATGAGCTCCTATAATTCACCCCTCCACTTT. Translating it yields CASSPTMSSYNSPLHF. Based on the CDR3 plus reference TRBV9 and TRBJ1-6, the full variable domain is DSGVTQTPKHLITATGQRVTLRCSPRSGDLSVYWYQQSLDQGLQFLIQYYNGEERAKGNILERFSAQQFPDLHSELNLSSLELGDSALYFCASSPTMSSYNSPLHFGNGTRLTVT.

CDR3 protein: CSVEGGQGLYGYTF. In nucleotides, the CDR3 is TGCAGCGTTGAGGGCGGACAGGGGCTCTATGGCTACACCTTC. J is TRBJ1-2 and V is TRBV29-1, with TRBD1 matching over 9 bases. Germline CDR1 SQVTM, CDR2 ANQGSEA. This CDR3 has 14 amino acids. Unmatched junction bases numbered 6, after V lost 3 bases and J lost 4 bases.

The rearrangement links TRBV5-4 to TRBJ1-4, with D perhaps matching TRBD1 (6 bases). The CDR3 spans 15 residues. Germline V gene sequence: CDR1 SGHNT, CDR2 YYREEE (reference sequence). V lost 4 bases and J 1 base, leaving 11 bases between the germline ends. The DNA of the CDR3 is TGTGCCAGCAGCCTTACAGGGCAAACTAATGAAAAACTGTTTTTT. It translates to CASSLTGQTNEKLFF.

Concerning this clone: The same CDR3 also results from other DNA sequences found in this sample. This chain uses TRBV4-1 with TRBJ1-6; no definite D call. Germline CDR1 reads MGHRA; CDR2 reads YSYEKL. Trimming took off 3 bases at V and 7 bases at J, with 7 bases between the two ends. The CDR3 covers 13 residues. CDR3 nucleotide sequence: TGCGCCAGCAGCCAGGCCTTAAATTCACCCCTCCACTTT. It specifies CASSQALNSPLHF.

In this sample, this clone turned up once. The CDR3 coding sequence is TGCGCCAGCAGCAGGGACAGTTACAATGAGCAGTTCTTC. This encodes CASSRDSYNEQFF. The genes are TRBV5-1 and TRBJ2-1, with TRBD1 matching over 7 bases. Germline CDR1 SGHRS, CDR2 YFSETQ. The CDR3 spans 13 residues. J gave up 4 bases and V 4 bases, and 2 bases lay outside the gene matches.

The V and J genes are TRBV5-1 and TRBJ1-5; D gene unclear. The CDR3 is 14 residues long. The V gene's germline CDR1 is SGHRS and CDR2 YFSETQ. V lost 1 base and J lost 3, with 8 bases in between. The CDR3 reads CASSLMGANQPQHF. The CDR3 coding sequence is TGCGCCAGCAGCTTGATGGGCGCCAATCAGCCCCAGCATTTT.

V and J are TRBV27 and TRBJ2-5; possible D gene TRBD1, 5 bases. The CDR3 covers 13 residues. In germline, CDR1 is MNHEY, CDR2 SMNVEV (reference sequence). Trimming took off 5 bases at V and 5 bases at J, with 12 bases between the two ends. In nucleotides, the CDR3 is TGTGCCAGCAGTCAAGGAAGGGGCGAGACCCAGTACTTC. This translates into CASSQGRGETQYF.

The rearrangement joins TRBV5-1 to TRBJ1-5; D gene unclear. The CDR3 has 13 residues. Trimming shortened V by 2 bases and J by 5 bases, and 8 bases separated the two germline ends. Germline CDR1 is SGHRS and CDR2 is YFSETQ. Here the CDR3 reads CASSFGPDQPQHF. The DNA for the CDR3 is TGCGCCAGCAGCTTTGGTCCAGATCAGCCCCAGCATTTT.

This chain links TRBV7-2 with TRBJ1-5, with D possibly being TRBD1 (6 bases). This CDR3 region has 15 residues. Trimming left V 2 bases short and J 1 base short, with 9 bases between. The germline V gene has CDR1 SGHTA and CDR2 FQGNSA. For the CDR3, the DNA is TGTGCCAGCAGCTTATGGGGGCTCAGCAATCAGCCCCAGCATTTT. Its translation: CASSLWGLSNQPQHF.

The chain recombines TRBV5-5 with TRBJ1-2, with D maybe TRBD1 (6 bases). CDR1 SGHKS and CDR2 YYEKEE come from the germline V gene (reference sequence). There are 14 residues in the CDR3. V lost 4 bases to trimming and J lost 3 bases, with 13 bases between them. CDR3 in amino acids: CASSPGGRDYGYTF. The CDR3 nucleotides are TGTGCCAGCAGCCCTGGGGGCAGAGACTATGGCTACACCTTC.

The J gene is TRBJ1-2, the V gene TRBV6-5; the D is unclear. Germline V gene lookup returns CDR1 MNHEY and CDR2 SVGAGI. This CDR3 is 15 amino acids long. V was pared by 2 bases and J by 4 bases, with 14 bases between. The CDR3 DNA follows: TGTGCCAGCAGTTACAGTTTATCCTTTGGCTATGGCTACACCTTC. It codes for CASSYSLSFGYGYTF.

The chain is built from TRBV9 and TRBJ1-2, with D unclear. Germline lookup yields CDR1 SGDLS and CDR2 YYNGEE. The CDR3 runs to 13 residues. V lost 4 bases and J 4 bases, leaving 11 bases between the germline ends. As DNA, the CDR3 is TGTGCCAGCAGCCTGCGTGGTAGCTATGGCTACACCTTC. It codes for CASSLRGSYGYTF.

The chain links TRBV30 to TRBJ1-2, with 8 bases identical to TRBD1. Germline V gives CDR1 GTSNPN, CDR2 SVGIG (reference sequence). CDR3 length: 14 residues. V was pared by 0 bases and J by 5 bases, with 5 bases of the junction left unmatched. The CDR3 nucleotides read TGTGCCTGGAGTGTACCCGGACAGGGTTATGGCTACACCTTC. This codes for CAWSVPGQGYGYTF.

Worth noting for this clone: The sample has other DNA sequences that encode this CDR3 too. V and J are TRBV6-5 and TRBJ1-2; TRBD1 matches at 9 bases. Germline V CDR1 and CDR2: MNHEY, SVGAGI. The CDR3 has 15 residues. V dropped 5 bases and J dropped 1; count of bases not matched to a gene: 5. The CDR3 nucleotides read TGTGCCAGCAGTGCCCCGGGACAGGGTAACTATGGCTACACCTTC. Amino acid sequence: CASSAPGQGNYGYTF.

This clone was seen a handful of times. This chain's CDR3 is CAVQETTNEKLFF. The DNA for the CDR3 is TGTGCCGTACAGGAGACAACTAATGAAAAACTGTTTTTT. This chain links TRBV10-3 with TRBJ1-4, with D perhaps TRBD1 (5 bases). V lost 11 bases to trimming and J lost 0 bases, with 10 bases between them. CDR1 and CDR2 from the germline V gene are ENHRY and SYGVKD. The CDR3 has 13 residues.

DNA for the CDR3: TGTGCCAGCAGTTTAGATTCAGGGCTTGTTCCTGAAGCTTTCTTT. Encoded protein: CASSLDSGLVPEAFF. This chain joins TRBV28 and TRBJ1-1; the D gene is possibly TRBD1 (5 bases). Germline V gene data show CDR1 as MDHEN and CDR2 as SYDVKM. The CDR3 totals 15 residues. Trimming cost V 2 bases and J 6 bases, with 16 bases left between them.

On this clone: At the DNA level, this CDR3 is encoded by other sequences in the same sample as well. The chain recombines TRBV6-1 with TRBJ2-7, with TRBD1 identical over 7 bases. The CDR3 has 14 residues. With V trimmed by 8 bases and J by 0 bases, 7 bases remained unmatched. Germline V gene lookup returns CDR1 MNHNS and CDR2 SASEGT. The CDR3 loop reads CASSRTGTSYEQYF. CDR3 in DNA: TGTGCCAGCTCCCGGACAGGTACCTCCTACGAGCAGTACTTC.

V gene TRBV6-5 combines with J gene TRBJ2-7; the D is unclear. This CDR3 has 16 amino acids. Germline V gives CDR1 MNHEY, CDR2 SVGAGI. V lost 0 bases and J lost 0, with 12 bases in between. For the CDR3, the DNA is TGTGCCAGCAGTTACTCGATAAGCCTTAGCTCCTACGAGCAGTACTTC. It codes for CASSYSISLSSYEQYF.

The chain links TRBV11-2 to TRBJ2-1; D uncertain. This CDR3 has 15 amino acids. CDR1 and CDR2 from the germline V gene are SGHAT and FQNNGV. V gave up 5 bases and J gave up 0 bases, with 11 bases separating them. The CDR3 here is CASSSDTFSYNEQFF. CDR3 DNA sequence: TGTGCCAGCAGCAGTGACACTTTCTCCTACAATGAGCAGTTCTTC. Full variable domain (outside the CDR3, taken from reference TRBV11-2 and TRBJ2-1): EAGVAQSPRYKIIEKRQSVAFWCNPISGHATLYWYQQILGQGPKLLIQFQNNGVVDDSQLPKDRFSAERLKGVDSTLKIQPAKLEDSAVYLCASSSDTFSYNEQFFGPGTRLTVL.

This chain joins TRBV19 and TRBJ2-3; TRBD1 matches 10 bases. V dropped 6 bases and J dropped 4; count of bases not matched to a gene: 7. The germline CDR1 and CDR2 sequences are LNHDA and SQIVND (reference sequence). The CDR3 loop spans 15 amino acids. The CDR3 spells CASRNPGQGPDTQYF. CDR3 DNA sequence: TGTGCCAGTAGAAACCCGGGACAGGGGCCAGATACGCAGTATTTT.

The chain uses TRBV7-2 and TRBJ1-1; a possible D gene is TRBD1 (5 bases). V lost 4 bases and J 5 bases, leaving 17 bases between the germline ends. The germline V gene encodes CDR1 SGHTA and CDR2 FQGNSA. CDR3 length: 15 residues. The CDR3, as DNA: TGTGCCAGCAGCTCCGTCCAGGGAATTGGTACTGAAGCTTTCTTT. Translated, it gives CASSSVQGIGTEAFF.